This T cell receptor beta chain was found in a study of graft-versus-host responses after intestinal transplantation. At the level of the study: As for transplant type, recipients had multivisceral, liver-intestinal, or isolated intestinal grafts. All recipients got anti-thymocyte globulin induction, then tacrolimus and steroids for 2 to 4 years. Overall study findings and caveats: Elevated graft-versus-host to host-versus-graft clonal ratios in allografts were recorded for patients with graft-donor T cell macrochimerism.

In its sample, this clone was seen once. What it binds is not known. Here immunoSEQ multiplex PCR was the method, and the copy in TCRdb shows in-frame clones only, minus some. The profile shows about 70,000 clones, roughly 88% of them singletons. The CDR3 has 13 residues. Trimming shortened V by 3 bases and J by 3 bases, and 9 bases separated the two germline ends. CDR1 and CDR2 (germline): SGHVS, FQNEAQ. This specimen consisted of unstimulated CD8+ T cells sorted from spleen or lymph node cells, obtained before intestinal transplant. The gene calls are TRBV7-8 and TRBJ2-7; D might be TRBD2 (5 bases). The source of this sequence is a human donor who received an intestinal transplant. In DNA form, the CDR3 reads TGTGCCAGCAGCTTCCCCGGGAACTACGAGCAGTACTTC. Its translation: CASSFPGNYEQYF. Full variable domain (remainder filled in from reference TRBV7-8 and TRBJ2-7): GAGVSQSPRYKVAKRGQDVALRCDPISGHVSLFWYQQALGQGPEFLTYFQNEAQLDKSGLPSDRFFAERPEGSVSTLKIQRTQQEDSAVYLCASSFPGNYEQYFGPGTRLTVT.